A single sample gave rise to the 26 T cell receptor beta chains below, sequenced in a study of cytomegalovirus exposure and HLA in healthy donors. The primer mix had 60 Vbeta and 13 Jbeta primers. The table came from immunoSEQ multiplex PCR; TCRdb's copy has only in-frame clones and leaves some out. This table has approximately 220,000 clones, over 60% appearing once. The specimen sequenced was PBMCs. These receptors all come from a man aged 18 to 29 in good health and CMV-seronegative.

The chain combines TRBV28 with TRBJ2-1, with D unresolved. The CDR3 has 13 amino acids. In germline, CDR1 is MDHEN, CDR2 SYDVKM. V lost 5 bases to trimming and J lost 2 bases, with 7 bases between them. In nucleotides, the CDR3 is TGTGCCAGCAGTCCCCCTACCTACAATGAGCAGTTCTTC. Protein product: CASSPPTYNEQFF.

The chain links TRBV25-1 to TRBJ2-1, with TRBD2 matching 7 bases. Germline V gene data show CDR1 as MGHDK and CDR2 as SYGVNS. The CDR3 is 17 residues long. V was pared by 1 base and J by 5 bases, with 11 bases of the junction left unmatched. Here the CDR3 reads CASSELEGGGSHNEQFF. CDR3 sequence (DNA): TGTGCCAGCAGTGAATTGGAGGGCGGGGGAAGCCACAATGAGCAGTTCTTC.

V gene TRBV10-2 combines with J gene TRBJ2-7, with D perhaps TRBD2 (6 bases). From germline, CDR1 is WSHSY and CDR2 SAAADI. CDR3 length: 12 residues. Trimming took 6 bases from V and 3 from J, leaving 9 bases between them. CDR3 nucleotides: TGCGCCAGCAGGGAGGGCCTCTACGAGCAGTACTTC. Amino acid sequence: CASREGLYEQYF.

V and J are TRBV11-3 and TRBJ1-1; 7 bases match TRBD1. Germline CDR1 is SGHNT and CDR2 is YENEEA. Unmatched junction bases numbered 10, after V lost 6 bases and J lost 3 bases. CDR3 length equals 15 residues. The CDR3 DNA reads TGTGCCAGCAGACCAGCGACAGGGTGGCACACTGAAGCTTTCTTT. Residues: CASRPATGWHTEAFF. Combining the CDR3 with reference TRBV11-3 and TRBJ1-1 gives the whole variable domain EAGVVQSPRYKIIEKKQPVAFWCNPISGHNTLYWYLQNLGQGPELLIRYENEEAVDDSQLPKDRFSAERLKGVDSTLKIQPAELGDSAVYLCASRPATGWHTEAFFGQGTRLTVV.

This rearrangement joins TRBV7-9 to TRBJ2-5, with D hard to call. CDR3 length: 12 residues. Trimming took off 4 bases at V and 13 bases at J, with 16 bases between the two ends. Germline V gives CDR1 SEHNR, CDR2 FQNEAQ (reference sequence). This CDR3 reads CASSSTSRSPYF. CDR3 DNA: TGTGCCAGCAGCTCTACGTCCCGTTCCCCGTACTTC.

The chain joins TRBV18 to TRBJ1-2; TRBD1 might be the D (6 bases). Trimming left V 3 bases short and J 0 bases short, with 11 bases between. There are 15 residues in the CDR3. Germline CDR1 reads KGHSH; CDR2 reads LQKENI. The CDR3 reads CASSPRTETNYGYTF. DNA for the CDR3: TGTGCCAGCTCACCGAGGACAGAAACTAACTATGGCTACACCTTC.

This clone has a handful of counts. The rearrangement uses TRBV11-3 and TRBJ2-3, with a weak D call TRBD2 (7 bases). The V and J ends lost 5 bases and 1 base respectively, with 19 bases between them. The CDR3 totals 17 residues. Germline CDR1 is SGHNT and CDR2 is YENEEA. CDR3 sequence (DNA): TGTGCCAGCAGCAATAATGGGGCGGGGGCAGGCACAGATACGCAGTATTTT. As protein: CASSNNGAGAGTDTQYF.

This clone was detected once. This chain joins TRBV7-2 and TRBJ1-5, with D tentatively TRBD1 (6 bases). The CDR3 contains 14 residues. Germline CDR1 SGHTA, CDR2 FQGNSA. Trimming removed 4 bases at V and 5 bases at J, with 12 bases between. CDR3 loop: CASSSGQPYQPQHF. In nucleotides, the CDR3 is TGTGCCAGCAGCTCTGGACAGCCATATCAGCCCCAGCATTTT. The variable domain in full, completed from reference TRBV7-2 and TRBJ1-5, reads GAGVSQSPSNKVTEKGKDVELRCDPISGHTALYWYRQSLGQGLEFLIYFQGNSAPDKSGLPSDRFSAERTGGSVSTLTIQRTQQEDSAVYLCASSSGQPYQPQHFGDGTRLSIL.

The J gene is TRBJ1-1, the V gene TRBV4-1; D remains ambiguous. CDR3 size: 15 residues. Germline lookup yields CDR1 MGHRA and CDR2 YSYEKL. Trimming pared 0 bases from V and 4 bases from J, leaving 12 bases between. The CDR3 nucleotides are TGCGCCAGCAGCCAAGAGGATCGGGCGGGCACTGAAGCTTTCTTT. Translated: CASSQEDRAGTEAFF.

This chain links TRBV18 with TRBJ1-2; weak D call: TRBD1 (6 bases). CDR3 length: 16 residues. CDR1 is KGHSH and CDR2 is LQKENI in the germline V gene. V was pared by 6 bases and J by 5 bases, with 22 bases between. Here the CDR3 reads CASSRELEGQPYGYTF. CDR3 nucleotide sequence: TGTGCCAGCTCCCGGGAATTAGAAGGACAGCCTTATGGCTACACCTTC.

CDR3 bases: TGTGCCAGCAGCGCAGGGACAGGGGTGGCCGAAGAGACCCAGTACTTC. It encodes CASSAGTGVAEETQYF. The chain links TRBV5-8 to TRBJ2-5; 10 bases line up with TRBD1. Germline V gene lookup returns CDR1 SGHTS and CDR2 YDEGEE. V shed 4 bases, J shed 3 bases, and the junction held 9 bases outside the gene matches. This CDR3 has 16 residues.

The chain recombines TRBV7-2 with TRBJ2-7; D is unresolved. This CDR3 contains 12 residues. CDR1 and CDR2 (germline): SGHTA, FQGNSA. Trimming left V 3 bases short and J 5 bases short, with 8 bases between. DNA for the CDR3: TGTGCCAGCAGCTTTAGTGTTCACGAGCAGTACTTC. The encoded protein is CASSFSVHEQYF.

The chain couples TRBV2 to TRBJ2-7, with TRBD1 identical over 7 bases. V lost 4 bases, J lost 5 bases, and 14 bases stayed unmatched. CDR1 SNHLY and CDR2 FYNNEI come from the germline V gene. CDR3 length equals 16 residues. CDR3 region: CASSGSIRTGQDEQYF. CDR3 DNA: TGTGCCAGCAGTGGTAGTATTAGGACAGGACAGGACGAGCAGTACTTC.

J is TRBJ1-2 and V is TRBV5-6, with a possible D match to TRBD1 (5 bases). This CDR3 comprises 13 residues. Germline V gene lookup returns CDR1 SGHDT and CDR2 YYEEEE. V dropped 2 bases and J dropped 8 bases, with 13 bases sitting between them. This chain's CDR3 is CASSLSGELGYTF. CDR3 sequence (DNA): TGTGCCAGCAGCTTATCGGGGGAATTGGGCTACACCTTC.

Only a few counts were recorded for this clone. Without the conserved terminal phenylalanine or tryptophan, this CDR3 likely stems from a read error. This chain links TRBV4-2 with TRBJ2-7, with D unresolved. V was pared by 0 bases and J by 2 bases, with 11 bases between. Germline CDR1 and CDR2: LGHNA and YNFKEQ. This CDR3 comprises 15 residues. This CDR3 is CASSQDYGLPYEQYL. CDR3 DNA: TGTGCCAGCAGCCAAGATTACGGGTTACCCTACGAGCAGTACCTC.

The V and J genes are TRBV27 and TRBJ1-4, with D tentatively TRBD1 (5 bases). CDR3 length: 13 amino acids. CDR1 is MNHEY and CDR2 is SMNVEV in the germline V gene (reference sequence). Trimming cost V 3 bases and J 8 bases, with 10 bases left between them. The CDR3 bases are TGTGCCAGCAGTTTTTCAGGGTACGAAAAACTGTTTTTT. Translated: CASSFSGYEKLFF.

V and J are TRBV7-9 and TRBJ1-1, with 8 bases aligning to TRBD1. The V and J ends lost 2 bases and 3 bases, in that order; junction bases with no gene match: 8. There are 16 residues in the CDR3. CDR1 SEHNR and CDR2 FQNEAQ come from the germline V gene (reference sequence). CDR3 nucleotide sequence: TGTGCCAGCAGCTTAATATCCGGGACAGGCGACACTGAAGCTTTCTTT. This gives the protein CASSLISGTGDTEAFF.

This clone occurred a few times. Other DNA variants within this sample encode the same CDR3. The chain has TRBV18 and TRBJ2-7; 8 nucleotides line up with TRBD1. Looked up from germline, CDR1 is KGHSH and CDR2 is LQKENI. Trimming cost V 3 bases and J 0 bases; bases outside gene matches: 4. This CDR3 comprises 15 residues. CDR3 sequence: CASSPGTGSSYEQYF. CDR3 sequence (DNA): TGTGCCAGCTCACCCGGGACAGGAAGCTCCTACGAGCAGTACTTC.

The chain employs TRBV2 and TRBJ2-1; D possibly corresponds to TRBD2 (5 bases). Germline V gene data show CDR1 as SNHLY and CDR2 as FYNNEI. CDR3 length: 16 residues. V lost 2 bases and J 5 bases, leaving 16 bases between the germline ends. In DNA, the CDR3 is TGTGCCAGCAGTGAAAGAGGGCAGGCATTTAACAATGAGCAGTTCTTC. Translation gives CASSERGQAFNNEQFF.

The rearrangement uses TRBV19 and TRBJ2-7, with 7 bases fitting TRBD1. Losses at the gene ends were 4 bases for V and 6 bases for J; bases not matched to a gene: 6. The CDR3 runs 13 residues. Germline CDR1 is LNHDA and CDR2 is SQIVND (reference sequence). CDR3 protein: CASSSSGGVEQYF. In DNA form, the CDR3 reads TGTGCCAGTAGTAGCTCAGGGGGAGTCGAGCAGTACTTC. Supplemented by reference TRBV19 and TRBJ2-7, the full variable domain reads DGGITQSPKYLFRKEGQNVTLSCEQNLNHDAMYWYRQDPGQGLRLIYYSQIVNDFQKGDIAEGYSVSREKKESFPLTVTSAQKNPTAFYLCASSSSGGVEQYFGPGTRLTVT.

V is TRBV7-9 and J is TRBJ2-1; 9 bases match TRBD2. Germline assignment: CDR1 SEHNR and CDR2 FQNEAQ (reference sequence). This CDR3 is 15 amino acids long. After removal of 2 bases from V and 9 bases from J, the junction contained 8 bases not matched to a gene. The CDR3 nucleotides read TGTGCCAGCAGCTTACAAGCGGGGGGAAGAGGTGAGCAGTTCTTC. Its protein product is CASSLQAGGRGEQFF.

The chain combines TRBV5-1 with TRBJ2-7, with D possibly matching TRBD2 (5 bases). This CDR3 is built from 14 residues. The V end was cut by 0 bases, the J end by 5 bases, with 12 bases between. In germline, CDR1 is SGHRS, CDR2 YFSETQ. CDR3 amino acids: CASSLAVGRDEQYF. The CDR3 nucleotides are TGCGCCAGCAGCTTGGCAGTAGGGCGGGACGAGCAGTACTTC.

This clone was counted once. V usage is TRBV10-3 and J usage is TRBJ1-2; TRBD1 aligns across 12 bases. There are 20 residues in the CDR3. J gave up 0 bases and V 2 bases, and 13 bases lay outside the gene matches. Per germline, CDR1 ENHRY and CDR2 SYGVKD. The CDR3, as DNA: TGTGCCATCAGTGAGAGTCGTTTGGGACAGGGGGCGTCAACTAACTATGGCTACACCTTC. Protein: CAISESRLGQGASTNYGYTF.

This rearrangement joins TRBV5-4 to TRBJ2-1, with TRBD1 matching 8 bases. Germline trimming cut 7 bases from V and 7 bases from J; bases unmatched to any gene: 10. CDR3 length: 14 residues. CDR1 SGHNT and CDR2 YYREEE come from the germline V gene (reference sequence). The CDR3 nucleotides read TGTGCCAGCGATTCAGGGGGCGCAAGGAATGAGCAGTTCTTC. It yields the protein CASDSGGARNEQFF. Variable domain in full (rest from reference TRBV5-4 and TRBJ2-1): ETGVTQSPTHLIKTRGQQVTLRCSSQSGHNTVSWYQQALGQGPQFIFQYYREEENGRGNFPPRFSGLQFPNYSSELNVNALELDDSALYLCASDSGGARNEQFFGPGTRLTVL.

The chain links TRBV6-5 to TRBJ1-5, with a weak D call TRBD1 (5 bases). CDR1 is MNHEY and CDR2 is SVGAGI in the germline V gene. This CDR3 comprises 15 residues. Trimming took 5 bases from V and 7 from J, leaving 18 bases between them. CDR3 amino acids: CASSPGHPTPQPQHF. CDR3 sequence (DNA): TGTGCCAGCAGTCCAGGGCATCCTACTCCCCAGCCCCAGCATTTT.

For this clone: The junction shows a germline mismatch at one end, possibly a read error. V and J are TRBV7-7 and TRBJ2-7; tentative D call: TRBD1 (5 bases). Germline V lookup: CDR1 SSHAT, CDR2 FNYEAQ (reference sequence). The CDR3 sequence is 13 residues long. CDR3 sequence: CASSLRDSYEQYF. The CDR3, as DNA: TGTGCTAGCAGCTTACGAGACAGCTACGAGCAGTACTTC.